This T cell receptor beta chain is drawn from a study of blood T cell repertoires in COVID-19. Study-wide background: From T cells, B-cell-depleted T cells, or PBMCs came the material, which was cDNA or gDNA.

Trimming at V came to 4 bases and at J to 2 bases, leaving 2 bases not matched to a gene. This CDR3 has 14 amino acids. Germline V gene data show CDR1 as LNHDA and CDR2 as SQIVND (reference sequence). Participants had their cohort set by participant-reported clinical history. Under the authors' procedure: By means of reference gene primer amplification, nucleated cell counts were estimated. Sequencing used immunoSEQ multiplex PCR; TCRdb keeps in-frame clones, though not all of them. V and J calls and clone size follow that table, whereas D and trimming were derived from the DNA. The sample records 150,000 to 200,000 clones, 65% to 80% being singletons.

The receptor's source is a woman aged 45-59 years with acute COVID-19. The V gene is TRBV19, the J gene TRBJ2-5, with TRBD1 identical over 9 bases. Sequencing was carried out using PBMCs or T cells enriched from blood (not recorded which). CDR3 sequence: CASSKTGGQETQYF. CDR3 sequence (DNA): TGTGCCAGTAGTAAGACAGGGGGGCAAGAGACCCAGTACTTC. Full variable domain (rest looked up from reference TRBV19 and TRBJ2-5): DGGITQSPKYLFRKEGQNVTLSCEQNLNHDAMYWYRQDPGQGLRLIYYSQIVNDFQKGDIAEGYSVSREKKESFPLTVTSAQKNPTAFYLCASSKTGGQETQYFGPGTRLLVL.